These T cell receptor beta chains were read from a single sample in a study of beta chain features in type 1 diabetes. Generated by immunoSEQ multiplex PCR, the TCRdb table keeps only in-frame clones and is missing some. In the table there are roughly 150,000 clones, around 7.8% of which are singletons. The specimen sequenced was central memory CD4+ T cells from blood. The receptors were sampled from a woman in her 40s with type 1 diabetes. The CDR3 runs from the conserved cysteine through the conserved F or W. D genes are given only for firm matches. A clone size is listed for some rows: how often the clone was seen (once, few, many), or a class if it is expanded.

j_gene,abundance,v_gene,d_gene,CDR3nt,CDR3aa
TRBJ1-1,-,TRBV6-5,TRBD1,TGTGCCAGCAGAGGACAGGCCAACACTGAAGCTTTCTTT,CASRGQANTEAFF
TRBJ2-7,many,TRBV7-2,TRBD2,TGTGCCAGCAGACCGCGTGGGGGGGACGGCTCCTACGAGCAGTACTTC,CASRPRGGDGSYEQYF
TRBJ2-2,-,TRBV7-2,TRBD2,TGTGCCAGCAGCCGTATACCTAGCGGGGGCACCGGGGAGCTGTTTTTT,CASSRIPSGGTGELFF
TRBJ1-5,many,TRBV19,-,TGTGCCAGTAGTATAGGCCCAGGGGGCAATCAGCCCCAGCATTTT,CASSIGPGGNQPQHF
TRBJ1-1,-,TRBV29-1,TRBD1,TGCAGCGTTCACCGGACAGGTTACACTGAAGCTTTCTTT,CSVHRTGYTEAFF
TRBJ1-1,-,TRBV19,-,TGTGCCAGTAAGCCCTTCGGTGCCACTGAAGCTTTCTTT,CASKPFGATEAFF
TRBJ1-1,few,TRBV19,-,TGTGCCAGTCAATCCAGGACTGAAGCTTTCTTT,CASQSRTEAFF
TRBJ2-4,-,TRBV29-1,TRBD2,TGCAGCGTTGTTACTGTACTAGCGGGCATTCTAGCCAAAAACATTCAGTACTTC,CSVVTVLAGILAKNIQYF
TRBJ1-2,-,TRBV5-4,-,TGTGCCAGCAGCTTGGGGCTCGGCTACACCTTC,CASSLGLGYTF
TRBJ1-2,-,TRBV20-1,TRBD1,TGCAGCTCCTGGACAGGGGGGTACTACACCTTC,CSSWTGGYYTF
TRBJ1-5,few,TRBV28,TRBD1,TGTGCCAGCAGGTTAGACAGGGGGGATCAGCCCCAGCATTTT,CASRLDRGDQPQHF
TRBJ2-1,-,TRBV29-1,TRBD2,TGCAGCGTCGCGCAGACTAGCGGGGGGTGGGGTGAGCAGTTCTTC,CSVAQTSGGWGEQFF
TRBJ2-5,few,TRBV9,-,TGTGCCAGCAGCGTACCCCCGTTGTGGAGAAACCAAGAGACCCAGTACTTC,CASSVPPLWRNQETQYF
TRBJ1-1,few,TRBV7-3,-,TGTGCCAGCAGCTTAAACCCGGGGAACACTGAAGCTTTCTTT,CASSLNPGNTEAFF
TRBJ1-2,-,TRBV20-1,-,TGCAGTGGGACGGACTTTCCGGGCTACACCTTC,CSGTDFPGYTF
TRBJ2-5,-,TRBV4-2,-,TGTGCCAGCAGCCCGACACGGAGGGGGACCCAGTACTTC,CASSPTRRGTQYF
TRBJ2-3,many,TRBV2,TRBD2,TGTGCCAGCAGTCCTCTAGCGGGAGGGGGAGATACGCAGTATTTT,CASSPLAGGGDTQYF
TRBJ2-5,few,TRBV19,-,TGTGCCAGTAGTATACGGTCGGGTGAGGAGACCCAGTACTTC,CASSIRSGEETQYF
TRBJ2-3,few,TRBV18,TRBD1,TGTGCCAGCTCACTGGGGACAGATAGCACAGATACGCAGTATTTT,CASSLGTDSTDTQYF
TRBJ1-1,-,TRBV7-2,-,TGTGCCAGCAGCTTAAACAGGCTAGAGACTGAAGCTTTCTTT,CASSLNRLETEAFF
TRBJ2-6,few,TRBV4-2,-,TGTGCCAGCAGCCAAGATCGGACAGCTGGGGCCAACGTCCTGACTTTC,CASSQDRTAGANVLTF
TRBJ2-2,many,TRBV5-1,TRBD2,TGCGCCAGCAGCTTGACTAGCGGGAGTGCCACCGGGGAGCTGTTTTTT,CASSLTSGSATGELFF
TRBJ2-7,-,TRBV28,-,TGTGCCAGCAGCCGTACACCCACCTACGAGCAGTACTTC,CASSRTPTYEQYF
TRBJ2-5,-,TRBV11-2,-,TGTGCCAGCAGCTTTGAGCAAGAGACCCAGTACTTC,CASSFEQETQYF
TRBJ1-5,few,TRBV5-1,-,TGCGCCAGCAGCTTAGGGGGAGAACATCAGCCCCAGCATTTT,CASSLGGEHQPQHF
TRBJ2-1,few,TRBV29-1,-,TGCAGCGTTGAACCCGCGGGGCATGAGCAGTTCTTC,CSVEPAGHEQFF
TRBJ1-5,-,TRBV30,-,TGTGCCTGGAGTGCGTCGGGGGGAAATCAGCCCCAGCATTTT,CAWSASGGNQPQHF
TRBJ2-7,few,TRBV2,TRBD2,TGTGCCAGCAGCGTTAGGGCGGGAGAGTCCTACGAGCAGTACTTC,CASSVRAGESYEQYF
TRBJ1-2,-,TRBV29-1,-,TGCAGCGTTGAAAAAACTACAGGGCGTTGGGGCTACACCTTC,CSVEKTTGRWGYTF
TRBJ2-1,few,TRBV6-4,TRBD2,TGTGCCAGCATCCCGGGCGGGGGATCGAGTGACAATGAGCAGTTCTTC,CASIPGGGSSDNEQFF
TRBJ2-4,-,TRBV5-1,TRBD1,TGCGCCAGCAGTTCCGGGACAGGGCTAGCCAAAAACATTCAGTACTTC,CASSSGTGLAKNIQYF
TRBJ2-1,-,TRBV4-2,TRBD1,TGTGCCAGCAGCCCATCGAGGACAGGCACATACAATGAGCAGTTCTTC,CASSPSRTGTYNEQFF
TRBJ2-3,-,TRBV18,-,TGTGCCAGCTCACCACCGACGCGGGCGAGCACAGATACGCAGTATTTT,CASSPPTRASTDTQYF
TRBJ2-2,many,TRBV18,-,TGTGCCAGCTCACCACCAGGCTCGCTAGGGCTGTTTTTT,CASSPPGSLGLFF
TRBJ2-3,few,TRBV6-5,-,TGTGCCGCCACAGCGAACCCAGGGAGGACAGATACGCAGTATTTT,CAATANPGRTDTQYF
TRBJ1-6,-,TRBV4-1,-,TGCGCCAGCAGCCAAGATACTGACAGTCTTAATTCACCCCTCCACTTT,CASSQDTDSLNSPLHF
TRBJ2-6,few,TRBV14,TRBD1,TGTGCCAGCAGCCAAGATCGGAGGACAGGGCCTTCTGGGGCCAACGTCCTGACTTTC,CASSQDRRTGPSGANVLTF
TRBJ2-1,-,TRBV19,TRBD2,TGTGCCAGTAGTATGAAACCTAGCGGGTACAATGAGCAGTTCTTC,CASSMKPSGYNEQFF
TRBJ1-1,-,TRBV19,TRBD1,TGTGCCAGTAGTAAGGGACAGGGGGCGAGTACTACTGAAGCTTTCTTT,CASSKGQGASTTEAFF
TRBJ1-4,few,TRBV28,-,TGTGCCAGCAGGGGAGACAGGCCAGAAAAACTGTTTTTT,CASRGDRPEKLFF
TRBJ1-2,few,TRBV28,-,TGTGCCAGCAGTTTCCCCCGGACGTGGGAGGGCTACACCTTC,CASSFPRTWEGYTF
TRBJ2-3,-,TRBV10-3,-,TGTGCCAGCCAGGCAGACACAGATACGCAGTATTTT,CASQADTDTQYF
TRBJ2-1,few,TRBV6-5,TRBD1,TGTGCCAGCAACCTACAGGGGGCTGACAATGAGCAGTTCTTC,CASNLQGADNEQFF